Reported below is one T cell receptor beta chain. Its antigen is not identified. This entry comes from a study of cytotoxic CD8 clonotypes in ibrutinib-treated CLL. The overall study: Patients: some eleven relapsed/refractory, roughly 16 treatment-naive, 17 to 18 IGHV unmutated. Among the samples, the mean was about 260,000 productive templates and about 94,000 productive rearrangements.

Germline loops: CDR1 MNHEY, CDR2 SMNVEV (reference sequence). The CDR3 loop spans 14 amino acids. V was trimmed by 2 bases and J by 6 bases, leaving 12 bases between them. Assay: immunoSEQ multiplex PCR; the TCRdb copy retains only in-frame clones and omits some. The sample lists over 65,000 clones, about 76% occurring once. Study-wide findings and caveats: Rising at ibrutinib response, clonality subsequently fell back toward baseline at progression.

The rearrangement links TRBV27 to TRBJ2-3; tentative D call: TRBD2 (5 bases). The TCR was taken from a human donor with chronic lymphocytic leukemia. The sample was PBMCs, taken after 12 months of ibrutinib treatment. CDR3 region: CASSLEGPGDTQYF. As DNA, the CDR3 is TGTGCCAGCAGTTTAGAGGGCCCTGGGGATACGCAGTATTTT.